The sequence of this TCR beta chain was determined in a study of shared clonotypes between healthy human individuals. Study-wide context: Per donor, three plates held CD4 naive cells, three held CD4 memory, two held CD8 naive and one held CD8 memory.

Study-level results: Larger richness was generally estimated for naive than memory subsets.

Around 30,000 T cell genomes, or about 190 ng DNA, went into the sorted-subset replicate PCRs. TCRdb keeps only in-frame clones here, not all; method: immunoSEQ multiplex PCR. Among 640,000 or so clones listed, more than 70% were seen once. As to this clone: Its antigen is unknown.

V lost 6 bases and J lost 1, with 15 bases in between. The CDR3 sequence is 15 residues long. From germline, CDR1 is MNHNS and CDR2 SASEGT. Sequencing input: memory CD4+ T cells sorted from blood. Subset in this sample: CD45RA-negative fraction. The sequence came from a woman in her 30s in good health. The rearrangement links TRBV6-1 to TRBJ1-1; D is unclear. The CDR3 reads CASRDLGGPNTEAFF. The CDR3, as DNA: TGTGCCAGCAGGGATCTCGGAGGACCGAACACTGAAGCTTTCTTT.